This T cell receptor (beta chain) was found in a study of cytomegalovirus exposure and HLA in healthy donors. V lost 0 bases and J 4 bases, leaving 12 bases between the germline ends. The CDR3 length is 15 residues. Germline assignment: CDR1 MNHNS and CDR2 SASEGT. Both 60 Vbeta primers and 13 Jbeta primers went into the PCR. Profiling relied on immunoSEQ multiplex PCR, and the TCRdb table lists in-frame clones only, not all of them. The table lists 200,000 to 250,000 clones, more than 65% of them singletons. Although they were nominally healthy when sampled, donors likely had unrecorded immune exposures.

The source material was PBMCs. The receptor's source is a man aged 50-60 years in good health and CMV-seronegative. J is TRBJ1-2 and V is TRBV6-1, with TRBD1 as a possible D gene (6 bases). This CDR3 is CASSEAHTGSYGYTF. The CDR3 coding sequence is TGTGCCAGCAGTGAAGCGCATACAGGGAGCTATGGCTACACCTTC.